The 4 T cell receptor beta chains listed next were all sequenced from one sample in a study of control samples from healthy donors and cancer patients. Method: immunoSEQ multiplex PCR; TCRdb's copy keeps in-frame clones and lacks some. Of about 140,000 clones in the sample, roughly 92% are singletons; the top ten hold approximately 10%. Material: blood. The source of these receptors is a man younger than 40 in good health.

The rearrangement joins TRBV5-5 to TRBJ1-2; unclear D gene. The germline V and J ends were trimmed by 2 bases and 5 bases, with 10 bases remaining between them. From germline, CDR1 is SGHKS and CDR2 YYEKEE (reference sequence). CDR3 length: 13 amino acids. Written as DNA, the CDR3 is TGTGCCAGCAGCTTTCCAAAGCGGTATGGCTACACCTTC. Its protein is CASSFPKRYGYTF.

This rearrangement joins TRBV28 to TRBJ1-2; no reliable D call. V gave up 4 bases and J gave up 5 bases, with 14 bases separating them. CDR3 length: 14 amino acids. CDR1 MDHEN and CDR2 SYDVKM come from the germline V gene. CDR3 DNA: TGTGCCAGCAGTTCTGCCCGTGTGGGATATGGCTACACCTTC. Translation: CASSSARVGYGYTF.

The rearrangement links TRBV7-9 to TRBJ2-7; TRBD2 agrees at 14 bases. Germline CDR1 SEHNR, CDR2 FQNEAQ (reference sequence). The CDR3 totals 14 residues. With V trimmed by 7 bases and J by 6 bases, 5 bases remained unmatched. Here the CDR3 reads CASTPGLAGVEQYF. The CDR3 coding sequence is TGTGCCAGCACCCCGGGACTAGCGGGAGTCGAGCAGTACTTC.

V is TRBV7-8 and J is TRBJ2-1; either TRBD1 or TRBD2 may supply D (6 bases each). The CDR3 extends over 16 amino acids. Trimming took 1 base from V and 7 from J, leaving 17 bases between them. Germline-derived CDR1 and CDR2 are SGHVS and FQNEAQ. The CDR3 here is CASSLVGGRRKNEQFF. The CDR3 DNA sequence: TGTGCCAGCAGCTTAGTAGGGGGGCGCAGAAAGAATGAGCAGTTCTTC.